The 27 T cell receptor beta chains reported below all come from one sample, sequenced in a study of CD8+CD57+ T cells in acquired aplastic anemia. The use of genomic DNA as template underpinned the TCR beta VDJ and CDR3 profiling. MiXCR, applied by TCRdb to the reads, yields one record per CDR3 protein. The top ten hold 7% to 9.5% of the sample, which has fewer than 250,000 distinct CDR3 sequences, around 46% seen once. Selection for sequencing was limited to patients who had shown CD8+CD57+ cell expansion by flow cytometry. Sequencing was performed on sorted CD4+, CD8+, or CD8+CD57+ T cells (not recorded which) from PBMCs. The receptors were sampled from a human donor with aplastic anemia.

This clonotype was detected only a few times. V is TRBV2 and J is TRBJ2-7; D is perhaps TRBD1 (5 bases). The V gene's germline CDR1 is SNHLY and CDR2 FYNNEI. With 4 bases removed from V and 5 bases from J, the gap between germline ends came to 18 bases. The CDR3 sequence is 15 residues long. The CDR3, as DNA: TGTGCCAGCAGTGGGTTAGGGCAGGGTTCTGACGAGCAGTACGTC. This sequence encodes CASSGLGQGSDEQYV.

This chain joins TRBV11-3 and TRBJ2-7, with 8 bases fitting TRBD1. Trimming cost V 5 bases and J 5 bases; bases outside gene matches: 8. This CDR3 has 14 amino acids. Germline lookup yields CDR1 SGHNT and CDR2 YENEEA. CDR3 protein: CASSPKTGAHEQYF. As DNA, the CDR3 is TGTGCCAGCAGCCCCAAGACAGGGGCCCACGAGCAGTACTTC.

The chain couples TRBV7-9 to TRBJ2-7, with D perhaps TRBD1 (5 bases). This CDR3 contains 16 residues. Germline CDR1 reads SEHNR; CDR2 reads FQNEAQ (reference sequence). Trimming took off 4 bases at V and 0 bases at J, with 16 bases between the two ends. The chain's CDR3 is CASSSFQTVSSYEQYF. The CDR3 nucleotides read TGTGCCAGCAGCTCATTCCAGACAGTAAGCTCCTACGAGCAGTACTTC.

This clonotype was seen more than once but under ten times. The rearrangement uses TRBV15 and TRBJ2-7; D gene ambiguous. This CDR3 region has 13 residues. Trimming took off 1 base at V and 6 bases at J, with 10 bases between the two ends. Germline CDR1 and CDR2: LNHNV and YYDKDF (reference sequence). The CDR3 DNA reads TGTGCCACCAGCAGAGTTCAGTTCAGCGAGCAGTACTTC. Translation: CATSRVQFSEQYF.

This clonotype was recorded at least ten times. V usage is TRBV20-1 and J usage is TRBJ2-7, with a weak D call TRBD2 (5 bases). CDR1 and CDR2 from the germline V gene are DFQATT and SNEGSKA (reference sequence). The V end was cut by 5 bases, the J end by 0 bases, with 14 bases between. This CDR3 is 14 amino acids long. CDR3 coding DNA: TGCAGTGCTCCAGAGGGCGAGAGCTCCTACGAGCAGTACTTC. Translation: CSAPEGESSYEQYF.

The table lists this clonotype with a few counts. The genes are TRBV10-3 and TRBJ1-6, with TRBD1 as a possible D gene (6 bases). CDR3 size: 15 residues. V was pared by 6 bases and J by 2 bases, with 11 bases between. Per germline, CDR1 ENHRY and CDR2 SYGVKD. The CDR3 DNA reads as TGTGCCATCAGCCAGGGGAGCACCTATAATTCACCCCTCCACTTT. Encoded protein: CAISQGSTYNSPLHF.

This chain joins TRBV7-2 and TRBJ1-5, with a weak D call TRBD1 (5 bases). The CDR3 covers 13 residues. Trimming took 5 bases from V and 7 from J, leaving 12 bases between them. Per germline, CDR1 SGHTA and CDR2 FQGNSA. CDR3 amino acids: CASSQDRGQPQHF. DNA of the CDR3: TGTGCCAGCAGCCAAGATAGGGGCCAGCCCCAGCATTTT.

V is TRBV10-3 and J is TRBJ1-1; D uncertain. Germline CDR1 and CDR2: ENHRY and SYGVKD. The ends were cut back, 4 bases at V and 1 base at J, with 10 bases in the middle. The CDR3 contains 14 residues. The CDR3 spells CAISGARQNTEAFF. CDR3 DNA: TGTGCCATCAGTGGGGCCAGACAGAACACTGAAGCTTTCTTT.

This clonotype occurred many times. The rearrangement joins TRBV7-9 to TRBJ1-1; D possibly corresponds to TRBD1 (5 bases). CDR1 SEHNR and CDR2 FQNEAQ come from the germline V gene (reference sequence). Trimming removed 4 bases at V and 1 base at J, with 10 bases between. The CDR3 is 14 amino acids. The CDR3 sequence is CASSWGPENTEAFF. The CDR3 DNA is TGTGCCAGCAGCTGGGGACCCGAGAACACTGAAGCTTTCTTT.

This clonotype has at least ten counts. The chain carries TRBV12-5 and TRBJ2-5, with D hard to call. The V end lost 3 bases, the J end lost 2 bases, and 10 bases lay between the germline ends. Per the germline V gene, CDR1 is LGHNT and CDR2 is FRNRAP. CDR3 length equals 14 residues. CDR3 nucleotides: TGTGCTAGTGGTTTTATGGACCGACAAGAGACCCAGTACTTC. It yields the protein CASGFMDRQETQYF.

Concerning this clonotype itself: Likely a read error: the CDR3 ends without its conserved phenylalanine or tryptophan. The limits of the CDR3 on the DNA are not certain, so only TCRdb's listed CDR3 is given. The genes are TRBV5-1 and TRBJ2-1; no check of the table's D call, TRBD2, against the DNA was made. Germline V gene lookup returns CDR1 SGHRS and CDR2 YFSETQ. The CDR3 length equals 12 residues, ends included. CDR3 amino acids: CASSLFPTSRAI.

The rearrangement links TRBV6-4 to TRBJ2-3, with D perhaps TRBD2 (5 bases). V was shortened by 4 bases and J by 2 bases, with 13 bases between the two germline ends. There are 15 residues in the CDR3. Germline CDR1 reads MRHNA; CDR2 reads SNTAGT. The CDR3 bases are TGTGCCAGCAGTGCCCGGGGTGGGAACACAGATACGCAGTATTTT. Translating it yields CASSARGGNTDTQYF.

The rearrangement uses TRBV20-1 and TRBJ2-1; a weak D match, TRBD1 (6 bases). From germline, CDR1 is DFQATT and CDR2 SNEGSKA (reference sequence). V lost 6 bases and J lost 6, with 27 bases in between. The CDR3 has 17 residues. CDR3 DNA: TGCAGTGCGGACAAACTGGGGAACAGGGCCTTCTGCAATGAGCAGTTCTTC. This translates into CSADKLGNRAFCNEQFF.

The rearrangement joins TRBV20-1 to TRBJ2-7, with 16 bases aligning to TRBD2. This CDR3 has 17 residues. V shed 3 bases and J 4 bases; nucleotides not matched to a gene: 9. CDR1 and CDR2 (germline): DFQATT, SNEGSKA (reference sequence). CDR3 protein: CSASSGTSGRERYEQYF. CDR3 DNA sequence: TGCAGTGCTAGTTCGGGGACTAGCGGGAGGGAGAGGTACGAGCAGTACTTC.

The chain is built from TRBV6-2 or TRBV6-3 and TRBJ1-6, with a possible D match to TRBD1 (5 bases). Germline values: CDR1 MNHEY, CDR2 SVGEGT. CDR3 size: 19 residues. V lost 2 bases to trimming and J lost 11 bases, with 28 bases between them. CDR3 nucleotide sequence: TGTGCCAGCAGTTACAGACCCAGGGTGATTTCCTTCCAGAATCCACCCCTCCACTTT. Translation gives CASSYRPRVISFQNPPLHF.

The table lists this clonotype with many counts. The chain couples TRBV19 to TRBJ1-1; D remains unclear. Germline V gene data show CDR1 as LNHDA and CDR2 as SQIVND (reference sequence). The CDR3 runs to 14 residues. V lost 4 bases, J lost 2 bases, and 11 bases lay in between. CDR3 sequence reads: CASSTDGENTEAFF. CDR3 coding DNA: TGTGCCAGTAGTACCGACGGAGAAAACACTGAAGCTTTCTTT.

This clonotype came up a few times. The rearrangement uses TRBV4-2 and TRBJ2-2; a possible D gene is TRBD2 (7 bases). The CDR3 loop spans 17 amino acids. The germline CDR1 and CDR2 sequences are LGHNA and YNFKEQ. The V end lost 2 bases, the J end lost 2 bases, and 15 bases lay between the germline ends. The CDR3 bases are TGTGCCAGCAGCCAATCCCGGGGGGCTCCCAACACCGGGGAGCTGTTTTTT. Encoded protein: CASSQSRGAPNTGELFF.

In this sample, this clonotype turned up many times. The V call is TRBV5-5, the J call TRBJ2-7; D ambiguous. Germline V gene data show CDR1 as SGHKS and CDR2 as YYEKEE (reference sequence). CDR3 size: 12 residues. Trimming took off 2 bases at V and 4 bases at J, with 7 bases between the two ends. The CDR3 nucleotides read TGTGCCAGCAGCTTAACAGATTACGAGCAGTACTTC. Translating gives CASSLTDYEQYF.

V and J are TRBV6-5 and TRBJ2-3; D gene ambiguous. Germline V gene sequence: CDR1 MNHEY, CDR2 SVGAGI. There are 17 residues in the CDR3. Between the trimmed V and J ends, which lost 2 bases and 5 bases, there was a span of 20 bases. DNA for the CDR3: TGTGCCAGCAGTTACGGTCCTTTGGCAGGCAGGTTAGATACGCAGTATTTT. Translating it yields CASSYGPLAGRLDTQYF.

The V gene is TRBV19, the J gene TRBJ1-1, with TRBD1 as a possible D gene (5 bases). Germline V gene data show CDR1 as LNHDA and CDR2 as SQIVND (reference sequence). V lost 7 bases, J lost 1 base, and 16 bases lay in between. This CDR3 region has 15 residues. This CDR3 is CASTPGLWGNTEAFF. The CDR3 DNA sequence: TGTGCCAGTACCCCAGGGTTGTGGGGGAACACTGAAGCTTTCTTT.

This clonotype was detected ten times or more. V gene TRBV9 combines with J gene TRBJ1-2; no firm D call. V was trimmed by 5 bases and J by 2 bases, leaving 7 bases between them. This CDR3 is 12 amino acids long. Germline V lookup: CDR1 SGDLS, CDR2 YYNGEE. CDR3 amino acids: CASSVGNYGYTF. The CDR3 nucleotides are TGTGCCAGCAGTGTGGGAAACTATGGCTACACCTTC.

With regard to this clonotype: This may stem from a read error, because a much larger clone lies one nucleotide away. The chain recombines TRBV6-2 or TRBV6-3 with TRBJ2-3; maybe TRBD1 (6 bases). Germline CDR1 is MNHEY and CDR2 is SVGEGT. Trimming took off 7 bases at V and 6 bases at J, with 14 bases between the two ends. The CDR3 has 13 amino acids. The CDR3 here is CASKAGTKDTQYF. In DNA, the CDR3 is TGTGCCAGCAAAGCCGGGACAAAGGATACGCAGTATTTT.

This clonotype was counted between two and nine times. The V call is TRBV19, the J call TRBJ2-1; the match to TRBD2 covers 10 bases. The ends lost 5 bases at V and 3 bases at J; junction bases unmatched: 4. Germline lookup yields CDR1 LNHDA and CDR2 SQIVND (reference sequence). The CDR3 sequence is 15 residues long. CDR3 amino acids: CASSPSSGGYNEQFF. CDR3 DNA: TGTGCCAGTAGTCCCTCTAGCGGGGGCTACAATGAGCAGTTCTTC.

This chain joins TRBV7-9 and TRBJ2-5, with TRBD1 matching 7 bases. The germline V gene encodes CDR1 SEHNR and CDR2 FQNEAQ (reference sequence). The CDR3 is 15 amino acids. The V segment lost 1 base and the J segment 3 bases; nucleotides outside the gene matches: 5. CDR3 nucleotides: TGTGCCAGCAGCTTAGGAGACAGGGCGAAAGAGACCCAGTACTTC. Translation gives CASSLGDRAKETQYF.

The V and J genes are TRBV19 and TRBJ2-1; 9 bases line up with TRBD2. The CDR3 extends over 13 amino acids. Trimming cost V 7 bases and J 7 bases; bases outside gene matches: 5. CDR1 is LNHDA, CDR2 SQIVND, per germline (reference sequence). CDR3 nucleotides: TGTGCCAGTACCGGACTAGCGTATAATGAGCAGTTCTTC. Translation gives CASTGLAYNEQFF.

In this sample, this clonotype turned up a few times. Likely a read error: the CDR3 ends without its conserved phenylalanine or tryptophan. The chain is built from TRBV9 and TRBJ2-3, with 9 bases matching TRBD1. V gave up 4 bases and J gave up 2 bases; unmatched junction bases: 11. CDR3 size: 17 residues. CDR1 and CDR2 from the germline V gene are SGDLS and YYNGEE. The CDR3 loop is CASSFKMGQGATDTQYS. The CDR3, as DNA: TGTGCCAGCAGCTTTAAGATGGGACAGGGTGCCACAGATACGCAGTATTCT.

This clonotype appeared once. V and J are TRBV7-3 and TRBJ2-2; D is undetermined. V gave up 10 bases and J gave up 1 base, with 13 bases separating them. The CDR3 sequence is 14 residues long. In germline, CDR1 is SGHTA, CDR2 FQGTGA. CDR3 in DNA: TGTGCCATCAGTGACATCAGGAACACCGGGGAGCTGTTTTTT. Protein product: CAISDIRNTGELFF. Complete variable domain (other parts from reference TRBV7-3 and TRBJ2-2): GAGVSQTPSNKVTEKGKYVELRCDPISGHTALYWYRQSLGQGPEFLIYFQGTGAADDSGLPNDRFFAVRPEGSVSTLKIQRTERGDSAVYLCAISDIRNTGELFFGEGSRLTVL.